These T cell receptor beta chains were read from a single sample in a study of blood T cell repertoires in COVID-19. The assay was immunoSEQ multiplex PCR, and TCRdb's table has in-frame clones only and misses some. The sample consists of fewer than 500,000 clones, about 87% of them appearing once. Sample: PBMCs or T cells enriched from blood (not recorded which). These receptor sequences come from a man aged 25-45 years who had recovered from COVID-19. Both conserved end residues are part of each CDR3. D genes are given only for firm matches. For some rows the clone size is stated as once, few or many, or as a class when expanded; others skip it.

14	-	TRBV5-1	TRBJ2-2	-	TGCGCCAGCAAGGACAGCGAGAACACCGGGGAGCTGTTTTTT	CASKDSENTGELFF
14	-	TRBV7-9	TRBJ1-4	-	TGTGCCAGCAGCTTCCGTTCCGGTAATGAAAAACTGTTTTTT	CASSFRSGNEKLFF
16	-	TRBV6-5	TRBJ1-4	TRBD1	TGTGCCAGCAGTTACTCGAAGGGACAGGGCAATGAAAAACTGTTTTTT	CASSYSKGQGNEKLFF
15	-	TRBV27	TRBJ1-5	TRBD1	TGTGCCAGCAGTTTATGGGGGACAGGGGGGAAGCCCCAGCATTTT	CASSLWGTGGKPQHF
13	-	TRBV6-6	TRBJ2-7	-	TGTGCCAGCAGTTACGGGACACTTTACGAGCAGTACTTC	CASSYGTLYEQYF
14	once	TRBV19	TRBJ2-2	TRBD2	TGTGCCAGTAGTAGCGGGGGGGACACCGGGGAGCTGTTTTTT	CASSSGGDTGELFF
16	-	TRBV1	TRBJ1-5	-	TGCACCAGCAGCCACCTCTCGGGCAGGGGAGATCAGCCCCAGCATTTT	CTSSHLSGRGDQPQHF
14	-	TRBV4-2	TRBJ2-1	-	TGTGCCAGCAGCCAGGACAACACCTACAATGAGCAGTTCTTC	CASSQDNTYNEQFF
18	-	TRBV9	TRBJ2-2	TRBD1	TGTGCCAGCAGCCTCAAAGGTGGACAGGGGATAACTACCGGGGAGCTGTTTTTT	CASSLKGGQGITTGELFF
12	-	TRBV27	TRBJ2-7	-	TGTGCCAGCAGCTCTAGCCCCTCCGAGCAGTACTTC	CASSSSPSEQYF
15	-	TRBV5-6	TRBJ1-2	TRBD1	TGTGCCAGCAGCTTGGATTTCAGGGGGGCTTATGGCTACACCTTC	CASSLDFRGAYGYTF
14	-	TRBV20-1	TRBJ1-5	TRBD1	TGCAGTGCTAGTTTGGACAGGGACTACCAGCCCCAGCATTTT	CSASLDRDYQPQHF
15	-	TRBV6-5	TRBJ1-2	-	TGTGCCAGCAGTTACTCTCTGGCGCCTAGCGGAGGCTACACCTTC	CASSYSLAPSGGYTF
14	-	TRBV5-4	TRBJ1-1	-	TGTGCCAGCAGCTTTGACAATCTCCAGGCTGAAGCTTTCTTT	CASSFDNLQAEAFF
14	-	TRBV24-1	TRBJ1-5	TRBD1	TGTGCCACCAGTGATAGGACAGGTAATCAGCCCCAGCATTTT	CATSDRTGNQPQHF
11	-	TRBV28	TRBJ1-2	-	TGTGCCAGCAGTCATTTTTATGGCTACACCTTC	CASSHFYGYTF
16	-	TRBV6-5	TRBJ1-6	TRBD1	TGTGCCAGCAGTTCCTCCTGGACAGGGGTGCACTCACCCCTCCACTTT	CASSSSWTGVHSPLHF
14	-	TRBV19	TRBJ1-1	TRBD1	TGTGCCAGTAGTATCAGGGGGCTTCCCACTGAAGCTTTCTTT	CASSIRGLPTEAFF
14	-	TRBV19	TRBJ1-1	-	TGTGCCAGTAGGCCACAGGGAGAAGGCACTGAAGCTTTCTTT	CASRPQGEGTEAFF
14	-	TRBV9	TRBJ2-2	-	TGTGCCAGCAGCGCCGGACTATACACCGGGGAGCTGTTTTTT	CASSAGLYTGELFF
15	-	TRBV4-1	TRBJ2-3	-	TGCGCCAGCAGCCAAGATCGAAGAGCAAGAGATACGCAGTATTTT	CASSQDRRARDTQYF
16	-	TRBV3-1/TRBV3-2	TRBJ2-1	TRBD2	TGTGCCAGCAGCCAACTTAGCGGGGGCCACGCCAATGAGCAGTTCTTC	CASSQLSGGHANEQFF
14	-	TRBV29-1	TRBJ1-2	TRBD1	TGCAGCGTTGTGGTAGGGACAGAAAACTATGGCTACACCTTC	CSVVVGTENYGYTF
16	few	TRBV5-1	TRBJ1-1	-	TGCGCCAGCAGCCCGGCGGGGGGAATAATGAACACTGAAGCTTTCTTT	CASSPAGGIMNTEAFF
13	-	TRBV5-6	TRBJ2-5	-	TGTGCCAGCAGCTTTTGGCCCCCAGAGACCCAGTACTTC	CASSFWPPETQYF
14	-	TRBV3-1/TRBV3-2	TRBJ1-5	-	TGTGCCAGCTCCCCCGGGGTGGTAAATCAGCCCCAGCATTTT	CASSPGVVNQPQHF
15	-	TRBV14	TRBJ1-2	-	TGTGCCAGCAGCCAAGACCTAGGAAGACTCTATGGCTACACCTTC	CASSQDLGRLYGYTF
13	-	TRBV6-5	TRBJ2-7	TRBD2	TGTGCCAGCGAGGTAGCGGGGGGGTACGAGCAGTACTTC	CASEVAGGYEQYF
17	few	TRBV7-2	TRBJ2-1	-	TGTGCCAGCAGCTTAGTACCCCTTCGGGATTCCTACAATGAGCAGTTCTTC	CASSLVPLRDSYNEQFF
15	-	TRBV24-1	TRBJ2-1	TRBD1	TGTGCCACCAGTGACGACAGGGGGAACGACAATGAGCAGTTCTTC	CATSDDRGNDNEQFF
15	-	TRBV2	TRBJ1-1	-	TGTGCCAGCACCCTAGAGCTGAGGGAGGGGGCTGAAGCTTTCTTT	CASTLELREGAEAFF
15	-	TRBV7-3	TRBJ2-1	TRBD1	TGTGCCAGCAGCTACCGGGGACAGGTACTCGAGCAGCAGTTCTTC	CASSYRGQVLEQQFF
16	-	TRBV28	TRBJ1-1	-	TGTGCCAGCAGTTGGGGCGGGGGCTTTAGGAACACTGAAGCTTTCTTT	CASSWGGGFRNTEAFF
17	-	TRBV4-3	TRBJ1-3	TRBD1	TGCGCCAGCAGCCAAGAGTACAGGGGCCCCTCTGGAAACACCATATATTTT	CASSQEYRGPSGNTIYF
15	-	TRBV11-2	TRBJ1-1	-	TGTGCCAGCGGCGGGGGCGCAAGGATGAACACTGAAGCTTTCTTT	CASGGGARMNTEAFF
13	-	TRBV28	TRBJ1-5	TRBD1	TGTGCCAGCAGACAGGGGAGTAATCAGCCCCAGCATTTT	CASRQGSNQPQHF
13	-	TRBV5-3	TRBJ2-7	-	TGTGCCAGAAGCGTGCGCAGGATTTACGAGCAGTACTTC	CARSVRRIYEQYF
17	-	TRBV15	TRBJ2-7	TRBD2	TGTGCCACCAGCCTTGGCGGGAGAGCCCCCCTGAACTCCGAGCAGTACTTC	CATSLGGRAPLNSEQYF
14	-	TRBV7-9	TRBJ1-6	-	TGTGCCAGCAGCTTAGACAGAATCAATTCACCCCTCCACTTT	CASSLDRINSPLHF
18	-	TRBV5-1	TRBJ2-1	TRBD1	TGCGCCAGCAGCTTGGGTATCGCCGGGACAGGGGCGGGTTGGGAACAGTTCTTC	CASSLGIAGTGAGWEQFF
14	-	TRBV30	TRBJ2-2	TRBD2	TGTGCCTGGAGTAATGGACGGGGGGCCGGGGAGCTGTTTTTT	CAWSNGRGAGELFF
12	-	TRBV6-1	TRBJ2-7	-	TGTGCCAGCAGTGAGCGAACGTCCGAGCAGTACTTC	CASSERTSEQYF
16	-	TRBV6-5	TRBJ2-7	-	TGTGCCAGCAGTTACTCATTCCAGGGGCGAACCTACGAGCAGTACTTC	CASSYSFQGRTYEQYF
14	-	TRBV3-1/TRBV3-2	TRBJ2-7	-	TGTGCCAGCAGCCAAGACTCGCACTACTACGAGCAGTACTTC	CASSQDSHYYEQYF
11	few	TRBV29-1	TRBJ1-1	-	TGCAGCGCCCGGGAAAACACTGAAGCTTTCTTT	CSARENTEAFF
14	-	TRBV6-2/TRBV6-3	TRBJ2-7	TRBD1	TGTGCCAGCAACCCACAGGGGGCACCCTACGAGCAGTACTTC	CASNPQGAPYEQYF
16	few	TRBV5-1	TRBJ1-3	-	TGCGCCAGCAGCTTGGACCGGTCAGGCTCTGGAAACACCATATATTTT	CASSLDRSGSGNTIYF
14	-	TRBV19	TRBJ1-1	TRBD1	TGTGCCAGTAGGGGACAGCAACAGAACACTGAAGCTTTCTTT	CASRGQQQNTEAFF
13	-	TRBV6-8	TRBJ2-7	-	TGTGCCAAAACCTACAGGTTCGGGTACGAGCAGTACTTC	CAKTYRFGYEQYF
17	-	TRBV19	TRBJ1-2	-	TGTGCCAGTAGTATTCTGCCCGGACAGCGGATCTTCTATGGCTACACCTTC	CASSILPGQRIFYGYTF
13	-	TRBV12-3/TRBV12-4	TRBJ1-2	-	TGTGCCAGCAGTCTATCCAATAACTATGGCTACACCTTC	CASSLSNNYGYTF
17	-	TRBV3-1/TRBV3-2	TRBJ1-2	TRBD1	TGTGCCAGCAGCCGCCCGCCCGGGACAGGTAACAACTATGGCTACACCTTC	CASSRPPGTGNNYGYTF
13	-	TRBV12-3/TRBV12-4	TRBJ2-2	-	TGTGCCAGCAGCCCCCGGGGCACCGGGGAGCTGTTTTTT	CASSPRGTGELFF
13	-	TRBV6-2/TRBV6-3	TRBJ1-2	-	TGTGCCAGCAGTTCCCTCCCAGAGGGCGTCTACACCTTC	CASSSLPEGVYTF
15	-	TRBV7-2	TRBJ1-1	TRBD1	TGTGCCAGCAGCTTAACTCAGGGGGCGGTCACTGAAGCTTTCTTT	CASSLTQGAVTEAFF
16	-	TRBV13	TRBJ2-6	-	TGTGCCAGCAGCTCCAGGGTCAGCCCTGGGGCCAACGTCCTGACTTTC	CASSSRVSPGANVLTF
15	-	TRBV19	TRBJ1-6	TRBD1	TGTGCCAGTAGTCCGAGCGGACAGGGGAATTCACCCCTCCACTTT	CASSPSGQGNSPLHF
13	few	TRBV7-2	TRBJ1-5	TRBD1	TGTGCCAGCAGCAGGGACAGTATCCAGCCCCAGCATTTT	CASSRDSIQPQHF
13	-	TRBV6-5	TRBJ2-7	-	TGTGCCAGCAGGGAGGAAGAGAGCTACGAGCAGTACTTC	CASREEESYEQYF